The clone carrying this T cell receptor (beta chain) appeared a single time. These data belong to a study of preoperative IRX-2 immunotherapy in early breast cancer. Treatment meaning: preoperative locoregional IRX-2 cytokine immunotherapy. Samples came from a phase Ib trial of preoperative locoregional IRX-2 cytokine immunotherapy. This CDR3 has 14 residues. V dropped 2 bases and J dropped 7; count of bases not matched to a gene: 5. CDR1 is MNHGY and CDR2 is SAAAGT in the germline V gene. Profiled with immunoSEQ multiplex PCR; TCRdb holds only in-frame clones, not every one. The data hold tens of thousands of clones, with roughly 82% observed a single time.

The source of this sequence is a human donor with breast cancer. V and J are TRBV6-8 and TRBJ1-5, with 7 bases fitting TRBD1. The sequencing used lymph node tissue, collected after IRX-2 immunotherapy. The DNA of the CDR3 is TGTGCCAGCAGTTACGGCGGAGGGGGCCAGCCCCAGCATTTT. Its translation: CASSYGGGGQPQHF.